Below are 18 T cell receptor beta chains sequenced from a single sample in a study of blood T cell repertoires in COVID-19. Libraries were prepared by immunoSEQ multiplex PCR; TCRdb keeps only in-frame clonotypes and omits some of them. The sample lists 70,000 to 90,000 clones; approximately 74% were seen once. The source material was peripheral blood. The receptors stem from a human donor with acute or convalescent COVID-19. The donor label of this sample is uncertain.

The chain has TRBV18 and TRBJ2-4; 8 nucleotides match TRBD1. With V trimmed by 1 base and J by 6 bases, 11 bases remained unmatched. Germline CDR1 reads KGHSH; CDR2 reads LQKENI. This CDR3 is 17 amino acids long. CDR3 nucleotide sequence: TGTGCCAGCTCACCACGAATCGACAGGGGTGGGGGAAACATTCAGTACTTC. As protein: CASSPRIDRGGGNIQYF.

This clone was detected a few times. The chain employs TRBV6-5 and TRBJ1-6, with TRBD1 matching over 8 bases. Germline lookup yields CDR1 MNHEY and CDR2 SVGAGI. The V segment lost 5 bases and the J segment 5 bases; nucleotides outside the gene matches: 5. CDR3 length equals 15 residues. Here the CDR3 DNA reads TGTGCCAGCAGTCCTGGGACAGGAGATAATTCACCCCTCCACTTT. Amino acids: CASSPGTGDNSPLHF.

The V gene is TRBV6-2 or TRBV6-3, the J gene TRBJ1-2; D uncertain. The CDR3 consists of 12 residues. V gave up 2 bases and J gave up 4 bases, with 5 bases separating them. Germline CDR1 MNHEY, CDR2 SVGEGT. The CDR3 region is CASSYPSYGYTF. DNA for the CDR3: TGTGCCAGCAGTTACCCTTCCTATGGCTACACCTTC.

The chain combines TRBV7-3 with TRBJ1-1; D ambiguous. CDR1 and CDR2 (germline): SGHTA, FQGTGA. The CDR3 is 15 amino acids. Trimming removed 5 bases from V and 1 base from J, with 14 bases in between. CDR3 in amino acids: CASSRLGAGNTEAFF. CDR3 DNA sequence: TGTGCCAGCAGCAGACTCGGAGCTGGGAACACTGAAGCTTTCTTT. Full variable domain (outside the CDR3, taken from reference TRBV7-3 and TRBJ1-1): GAGVSQTPSNKVTEKGKYVELRCDPISGHTALYWYRQSLGQGPEFLIYFQGTGAADDSGLPNDRFFAVRPEGSVSTLKIQRTERGDSAVYLCASSRLGAGNTEAFFGQGTRLTVV.

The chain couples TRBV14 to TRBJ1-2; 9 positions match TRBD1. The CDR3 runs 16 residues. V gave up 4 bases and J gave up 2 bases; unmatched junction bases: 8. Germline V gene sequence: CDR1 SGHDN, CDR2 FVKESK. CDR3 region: CASSPRPGQGNYGYTF. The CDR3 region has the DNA TGTGCCAGCAGCCCACGTCCAGGACAGGGGAACTATGGCTACACCTTC.

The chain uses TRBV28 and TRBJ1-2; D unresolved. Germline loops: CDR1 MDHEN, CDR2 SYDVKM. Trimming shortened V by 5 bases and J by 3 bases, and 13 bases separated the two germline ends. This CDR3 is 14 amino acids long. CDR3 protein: CASSPHNGDYGYTF. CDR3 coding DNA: TGTGCCAGCAGTCCCCACAACGGGGACTATGGCTACACCTTC.

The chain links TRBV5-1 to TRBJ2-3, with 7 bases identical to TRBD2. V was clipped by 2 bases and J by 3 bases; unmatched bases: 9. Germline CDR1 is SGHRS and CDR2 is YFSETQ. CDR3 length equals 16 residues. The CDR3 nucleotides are TGCGCCAGCAGCTTCCGCCCTAGCGGAAATACAGATACGCAGTATTTT. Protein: CASSFRPSGNTDTQYF.

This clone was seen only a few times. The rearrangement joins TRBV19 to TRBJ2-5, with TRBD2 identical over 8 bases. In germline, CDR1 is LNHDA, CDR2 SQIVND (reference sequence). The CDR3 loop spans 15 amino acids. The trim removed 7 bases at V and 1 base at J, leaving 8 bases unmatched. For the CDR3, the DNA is TGTGCCAGTAAAATGAACGGGAGGGCCCAAGAGACCCAGTACTTC. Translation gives CASKMNGRAQETQYF.

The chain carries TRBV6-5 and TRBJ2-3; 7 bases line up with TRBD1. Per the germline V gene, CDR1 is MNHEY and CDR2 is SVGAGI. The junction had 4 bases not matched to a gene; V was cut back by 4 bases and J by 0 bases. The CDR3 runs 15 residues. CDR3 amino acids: CASSLQGTSTDTQYF. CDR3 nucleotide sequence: TGTGCCAGCAGTTTACAGGGGACGAGCACAGATACGCAGTATTTT.

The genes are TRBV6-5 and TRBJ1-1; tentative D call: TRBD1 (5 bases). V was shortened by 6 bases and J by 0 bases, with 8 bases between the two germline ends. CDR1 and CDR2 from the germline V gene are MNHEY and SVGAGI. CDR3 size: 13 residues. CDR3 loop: CASSGHMNTEAFF. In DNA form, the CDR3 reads TGTGCCAGCAGCGGACATATGAACACTGAAGCTTTCTTT.

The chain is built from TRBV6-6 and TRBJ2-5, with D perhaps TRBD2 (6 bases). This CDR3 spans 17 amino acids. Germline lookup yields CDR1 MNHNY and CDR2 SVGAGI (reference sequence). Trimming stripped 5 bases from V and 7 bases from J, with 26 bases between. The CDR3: CASSPIARGSGRGTQYF. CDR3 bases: TGTGCCAGCAGTCCCATAGCCCGCGGGTCGGGGCGGGGGACCCAGTACTTC.

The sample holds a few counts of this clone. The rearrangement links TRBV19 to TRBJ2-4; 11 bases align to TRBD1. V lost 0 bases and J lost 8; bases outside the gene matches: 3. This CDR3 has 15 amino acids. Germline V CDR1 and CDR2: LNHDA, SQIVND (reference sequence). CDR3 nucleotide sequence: TGTGCCAGTAGTATAGACGGGACAGGGGGAGACATTCAGTACTTC. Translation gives CASSIDGTGGDIQYF.

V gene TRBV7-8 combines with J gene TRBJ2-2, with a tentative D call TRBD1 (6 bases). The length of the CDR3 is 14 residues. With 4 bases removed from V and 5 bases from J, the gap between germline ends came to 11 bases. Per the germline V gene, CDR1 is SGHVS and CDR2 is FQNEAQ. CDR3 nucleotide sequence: TGTGCCAGCAGCTCCACAGGGCTAACCGGGGAGCTGTTTTTT. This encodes CASSSTGLTGELFF.

CDR3 region: CASSEGDRRQPQHF. The CDR3 DNA follows: TGTGCCAGCAGTGAGGGGGACAGGCGTCAGCCCCAGCATTTT. The rearrangement joins TRBV6-1 to TRBJ1-5, with TRBD1 matching over 8 bases. This CDR3 spans 14 amino acids. Germline trimming cut 3 bases from V and 6 bases from J; bases unmatched to any gene: 4. Per germline, CDR1 MNHNS and CDR2 SASEGT.

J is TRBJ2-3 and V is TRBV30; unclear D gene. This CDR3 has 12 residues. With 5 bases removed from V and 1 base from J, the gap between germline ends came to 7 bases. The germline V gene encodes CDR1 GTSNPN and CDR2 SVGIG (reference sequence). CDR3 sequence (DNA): TGTGCCTGGGTAGGAGGCACAGATACGCAGTATTTT. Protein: CAWVGGTDTQYF.

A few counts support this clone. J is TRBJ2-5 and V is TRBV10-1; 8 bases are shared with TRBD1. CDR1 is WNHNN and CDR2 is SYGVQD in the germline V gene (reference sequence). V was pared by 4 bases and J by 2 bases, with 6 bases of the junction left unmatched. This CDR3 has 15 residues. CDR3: CASSAGQGPQETQYF. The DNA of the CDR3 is TGCGCCAGCAGTGCTGGACAGGGACCTCAAGAGACCCAGTACTTC.

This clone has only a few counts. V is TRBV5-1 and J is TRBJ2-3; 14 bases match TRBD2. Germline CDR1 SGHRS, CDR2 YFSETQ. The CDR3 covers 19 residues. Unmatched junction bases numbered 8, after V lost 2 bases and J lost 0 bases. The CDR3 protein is CASSFRGLAGGSSTDTQYF. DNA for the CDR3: TGCGCCAGCAGCTTTAGAGGACTAGCGGGGGGCTCTAGCACAGATACGCAGTATTTT.

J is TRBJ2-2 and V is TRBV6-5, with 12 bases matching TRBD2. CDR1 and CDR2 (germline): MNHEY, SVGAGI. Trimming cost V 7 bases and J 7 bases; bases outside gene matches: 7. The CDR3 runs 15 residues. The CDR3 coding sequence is TGTGCCAGCAAGAGACTAGCGGGAGTGGACGGGGAGCTGTTTTTT. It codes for CASKRLAGVDGELFF.